This T cell receptor (beta chain) was captured in a study of synovial regulatory T cells in juvenile arthritis. Study-wide results and limits: Synovial Treg CDR3 sequences overlapped more with iaTregs than other circulating Tregs.

For this clone: Its antigen is undetermined.

TCRdb's copy holds only in-frame clones and misses some; the assay was immunoSEQ multiplex PCR. The record lists approximately 10,000 clones, of which the ten most abundant hold nearly 0.95%. Germline V gene sequence: CDR1 SNHLY, CDR2 FYNNEI. The CDR3 has 14 residues. The protein alone is recorded here. Donors were some 11 juvenile idiopathic arthritis patients with active disease, 3 polyarticular and 8 oligoarticular. Median disease duration was approximately 7 years, range 0.2-19.1. The chain recombines TRBV2 with TRBJ2-1; without DNA, the TCRdb call of TRBD1 cannot be checked. The sequence came from a donor between 2 and 35 years old with juvenile idiopathic arthritis. Sample: Treg cells from blood. Regarding subset: remaining (HLA-DR-negative) circulating blood Treg cells. CDR3 residues: CASSGTAPIVEQFF.